This T cell receptor beta chain is from a study of OX40 agonist ivuxolimab in advanced cancers. Looking at the study overall: Patients with hepatocellular carcinoma, melanoma, renal cell or head and neck cancer made up the dose-escalation patients.

Sequencing used immunoSEQ multiplex PCR; TCRdb keeps in-frame clones, though not all of them. Seen here are about 24,000 clones, 84% observed once, and the top ten hold roughly 15%. Details on this clone: Its target is unknown.

Study-wide results and caveats: Expanded clones belonging to CD8+ T cells outnumbered, on average, those of CD4+.

CDR1 LGHNA and CDR2 YSLEER come from the germline V gene. The CDR3 loop spans 15 amino acids. Trimming cost V 1 base and J 2 bases; bases outside gene matches: 4. The specimen comprised CD4+ or CD8+ T cells sorted from blood, sampled in a trial of the OX40 agonist ivuxolimab. The chain uses TRBV4-3 and TRBJ2-7; 8 nucleotides agree with TRBD1. The sequence derives from an adult with an advanced solid tumor such as melanoma, head and neck, liver or kidney cancer. CDR3 bases: TGCGCCAGCAGCCAAGGGGGACAGGCTACCTACGAGCAGTACTTC. This translates into CASSQGGQATYEQYF.